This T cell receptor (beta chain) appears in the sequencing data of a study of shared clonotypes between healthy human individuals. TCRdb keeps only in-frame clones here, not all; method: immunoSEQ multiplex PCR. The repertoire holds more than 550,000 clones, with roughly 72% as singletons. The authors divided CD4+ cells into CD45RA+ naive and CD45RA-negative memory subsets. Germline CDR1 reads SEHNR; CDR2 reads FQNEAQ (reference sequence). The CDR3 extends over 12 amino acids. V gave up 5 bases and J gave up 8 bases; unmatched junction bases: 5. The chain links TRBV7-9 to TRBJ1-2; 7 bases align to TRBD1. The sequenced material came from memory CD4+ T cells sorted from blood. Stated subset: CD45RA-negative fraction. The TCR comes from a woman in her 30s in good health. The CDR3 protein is CASSLGTAGYTF. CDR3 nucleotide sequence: TGTGCCAGCAGCCTTGGGACAGCCGGCTACACCTTC.